This paragraph covers one T cell receptor (beta chain) sequence. Collection occurred without any documented infections or immune events in donors. Germline CDR1 SGHTA, CDR2 FQGNSA. J lost 4 bases, V lost 3 bases, and 12 bases had no gene match. The CDR3 length is 16 residues. Method: immunoSEQ multiplex PCR; TCRdb's copy keeps in-frame clones and lacks some. The top ten clones hold about 16% of a sample with under 120,000 clones, 75% to 90% of them seen once. This sample was included in a study of identifying expanded T cells in peripheral blood. Sample: blood. The genes are TRBV7-2 and TRBJ2-7; TRBD1 aligns across 7 bases. The sequence came from a person aged 18 to 75 in good health. CDR3 nucleotide sequence: TGTGCCAGCAGCTTGAACGGACCGGGACAGCCGTACGAGCAGTACTTC. Its protein product is CASSLNGPGQPYEQYF.